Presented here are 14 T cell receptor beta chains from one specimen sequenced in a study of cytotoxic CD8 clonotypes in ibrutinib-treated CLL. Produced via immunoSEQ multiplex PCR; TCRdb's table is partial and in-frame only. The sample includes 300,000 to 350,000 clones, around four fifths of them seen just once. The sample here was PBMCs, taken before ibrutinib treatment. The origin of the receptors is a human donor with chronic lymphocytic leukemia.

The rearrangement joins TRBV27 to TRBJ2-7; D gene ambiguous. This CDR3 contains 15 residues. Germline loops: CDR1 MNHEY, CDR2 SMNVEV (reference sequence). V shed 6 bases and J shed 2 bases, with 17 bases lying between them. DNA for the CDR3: TGTGCCAGCAGGATGAGCGAGCATGGGGCCTACGAGCAGTACTTC. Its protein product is CASRMSEHGAYEQYF.

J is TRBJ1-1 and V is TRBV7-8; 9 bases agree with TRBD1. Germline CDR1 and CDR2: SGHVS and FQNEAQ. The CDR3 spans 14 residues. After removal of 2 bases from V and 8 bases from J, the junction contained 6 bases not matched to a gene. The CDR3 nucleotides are TGTGCCAGCAGCTTAAGGGACAGGGAATCCGAAGCTTTCTTT. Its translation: CASSLRDRESEAFF.

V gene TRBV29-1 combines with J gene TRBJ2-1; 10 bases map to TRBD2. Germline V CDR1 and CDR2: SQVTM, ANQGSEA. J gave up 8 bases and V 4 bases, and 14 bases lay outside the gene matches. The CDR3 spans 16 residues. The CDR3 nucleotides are TGCAGCGTTGCCGAGCTAGCGGGAGCTAAGCTCTATGAGCAGTTCTTC. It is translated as CSVAELAGAKLYEQFF.

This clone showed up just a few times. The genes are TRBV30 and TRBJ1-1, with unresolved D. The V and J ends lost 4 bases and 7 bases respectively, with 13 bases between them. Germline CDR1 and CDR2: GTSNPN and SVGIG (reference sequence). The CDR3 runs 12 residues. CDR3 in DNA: TGTGCCTGGAACCTATTGGGAGGTGAAGCTTTCTTT. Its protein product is CAWNLLGGEAFF.

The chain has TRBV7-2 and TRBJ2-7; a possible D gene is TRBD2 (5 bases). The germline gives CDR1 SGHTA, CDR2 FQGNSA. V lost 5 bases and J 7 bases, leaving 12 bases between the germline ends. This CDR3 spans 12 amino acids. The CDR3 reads CASSAPRGEQYF. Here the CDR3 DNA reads TGTGCCAGCAGCGCCCCCCGGGGAGAGCAGTACTTC. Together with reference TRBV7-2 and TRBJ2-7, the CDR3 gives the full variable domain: GAGVSQSPSNKVTEKGKDVELRCDPISGHTALYWYRQSLGQGLEFLIYFQGNSAPDKSGLPSDRFSAERTGGSVSTLTIQRTQQEDSAVYLCASSAPRGEQYFGPGTRLTVT.

In DNA, the CDR3 is TGTGCCAGCAGTTCTGGACTAGCGCCTCCGCAGTATTTT. This sequence encodes CASSSGLAPPQYF. This chain links TRBV6-5 with TRBJ2-3, with 9 bases matching TRBD2. The germline gives CDR1 MNHEY, CDR2 SVGAGI. The CDR3 runs 13 residues. The J segment lost 10 bases and the V segment lost 4 bases, leaving 6 bases of the junction unmatched.

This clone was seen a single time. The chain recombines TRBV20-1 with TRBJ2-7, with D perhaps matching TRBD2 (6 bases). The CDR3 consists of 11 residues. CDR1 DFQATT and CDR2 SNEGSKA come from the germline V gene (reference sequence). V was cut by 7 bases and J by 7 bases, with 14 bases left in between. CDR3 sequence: CSVSGLREQYF. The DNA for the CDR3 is TGCAGTGTTTCGGGACTTCGGGAGCAGTACTTC.

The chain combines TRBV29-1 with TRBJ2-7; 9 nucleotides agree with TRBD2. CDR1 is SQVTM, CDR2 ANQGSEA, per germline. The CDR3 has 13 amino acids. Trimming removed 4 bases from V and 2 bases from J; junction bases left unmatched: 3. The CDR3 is CSVATSGTYEQYF. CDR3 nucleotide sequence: TGCAGCGTTGCGACTAGCGGAACCTACGAGCAGTACTTC.

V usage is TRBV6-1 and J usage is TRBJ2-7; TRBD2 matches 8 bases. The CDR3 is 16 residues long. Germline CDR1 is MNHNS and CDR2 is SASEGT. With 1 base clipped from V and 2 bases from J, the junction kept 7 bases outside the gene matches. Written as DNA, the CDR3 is TGTGCCAGCAGTGAAGGAGCGGGAGCGGAAGCCTACGAGCAGTACTTC. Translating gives CASSEGAGAEAYEQYF.

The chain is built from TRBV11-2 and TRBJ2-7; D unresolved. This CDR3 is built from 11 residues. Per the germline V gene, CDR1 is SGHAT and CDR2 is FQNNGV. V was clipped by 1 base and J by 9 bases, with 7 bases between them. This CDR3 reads CASSLGPRQYF. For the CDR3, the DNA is TGTGCCAGCAGCTTAGGTCCGCGGCAGTACTTC.

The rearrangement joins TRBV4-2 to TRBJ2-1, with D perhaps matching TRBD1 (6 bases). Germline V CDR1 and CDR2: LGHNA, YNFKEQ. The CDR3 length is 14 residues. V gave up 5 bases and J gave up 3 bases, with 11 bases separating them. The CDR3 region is CASSRTESYNEQFF. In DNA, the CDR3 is TGTGCCAGCAGCAGGACAGAGAGCTACAATGAGCAGTTCTTC.

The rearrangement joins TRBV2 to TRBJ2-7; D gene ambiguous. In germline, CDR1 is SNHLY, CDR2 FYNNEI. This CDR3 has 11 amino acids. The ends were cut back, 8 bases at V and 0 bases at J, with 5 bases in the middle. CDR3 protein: CASHSSYEQYF. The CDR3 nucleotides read TGTGCCAGCCACAGCTCCTACGAGCAGTACTTC. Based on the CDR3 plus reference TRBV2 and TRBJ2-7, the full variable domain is EPEVTQTPSHQVTQMGQEVILRCVPISNHLYFYWYRQILGQKVEFLVSFYNNEISEKSEIFDDQFSVERPDGSNFTLKIRSTKLEDSAMYFCASHSSYEQYFGPGTRLTVT.

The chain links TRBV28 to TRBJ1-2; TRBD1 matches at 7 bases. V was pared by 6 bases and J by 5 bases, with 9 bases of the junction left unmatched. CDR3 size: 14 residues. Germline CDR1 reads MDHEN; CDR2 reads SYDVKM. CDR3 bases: TGTGCCAGCAGAACGGGACAGTTACAGTATGGCTACACCTTC. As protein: CASRTGQLQYGYTF.

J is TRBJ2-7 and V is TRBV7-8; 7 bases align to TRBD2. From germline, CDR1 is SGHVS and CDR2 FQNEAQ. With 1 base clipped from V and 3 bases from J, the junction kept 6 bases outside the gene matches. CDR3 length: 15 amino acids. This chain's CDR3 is CASSLVRLAVYEQYF. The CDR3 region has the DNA TGTGCCAGCAGCTTAGTCCGACTAGCTGTCTACGAGCAGTACTTC.